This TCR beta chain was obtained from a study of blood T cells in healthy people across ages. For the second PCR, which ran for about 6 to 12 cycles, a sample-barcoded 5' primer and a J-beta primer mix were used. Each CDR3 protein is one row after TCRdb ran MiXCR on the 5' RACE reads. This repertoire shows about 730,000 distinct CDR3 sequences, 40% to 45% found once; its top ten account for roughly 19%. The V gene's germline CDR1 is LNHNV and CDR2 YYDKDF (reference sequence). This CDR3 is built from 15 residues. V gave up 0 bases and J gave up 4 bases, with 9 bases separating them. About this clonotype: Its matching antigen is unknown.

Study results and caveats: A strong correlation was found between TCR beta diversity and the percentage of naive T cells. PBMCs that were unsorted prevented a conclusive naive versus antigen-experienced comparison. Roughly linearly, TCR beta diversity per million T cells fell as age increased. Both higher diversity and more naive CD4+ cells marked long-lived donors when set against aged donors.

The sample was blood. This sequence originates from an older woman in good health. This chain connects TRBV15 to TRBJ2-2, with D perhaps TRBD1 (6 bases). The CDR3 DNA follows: TGTGCCACCAGCAGAGACAGGGGAAGCACCGGGGAGCTGTTTTTT. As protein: CATSRDRGSTGELFF.